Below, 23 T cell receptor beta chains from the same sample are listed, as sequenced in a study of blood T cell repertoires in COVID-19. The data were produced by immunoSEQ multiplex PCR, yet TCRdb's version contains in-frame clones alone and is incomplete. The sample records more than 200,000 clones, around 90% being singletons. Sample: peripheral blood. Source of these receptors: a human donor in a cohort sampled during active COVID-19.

As DNA, the CDR3 is TGTGCCTGGAGTGTACCAAATATTAGCGGGAGCGAGCAGTACTTC. Its protein is CAWSVPNISGSEQYF. This chain joins TRBV30 and TRBJ2-7; 9 bases map to TRBD2. CDR1 is GTSNPN and CDR2 is SVGIG in the germline V gene (reference sequence). The CDR3 runs 15 residues. J was trimmed by 6 bases and V by 0 bases; bases with no gene match: 9.

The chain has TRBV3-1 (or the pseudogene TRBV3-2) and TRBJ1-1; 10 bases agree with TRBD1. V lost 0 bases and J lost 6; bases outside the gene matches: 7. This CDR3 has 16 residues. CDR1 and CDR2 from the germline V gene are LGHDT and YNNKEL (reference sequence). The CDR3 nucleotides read TGTGCCAGCAGCCAAGACCGGGACAGGGGTCGGGCTGAAGCTTTCTTT. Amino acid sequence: CASSQDRDRGRAEAFF.

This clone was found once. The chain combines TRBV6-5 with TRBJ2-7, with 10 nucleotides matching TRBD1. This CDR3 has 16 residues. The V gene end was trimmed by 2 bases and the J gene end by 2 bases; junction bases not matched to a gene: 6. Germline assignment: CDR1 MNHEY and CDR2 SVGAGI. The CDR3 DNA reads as TGTGCCAGCAGTTACGAGGGACAGGGGTTTCCCTACGAGCAGTACTTC. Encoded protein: CASSYEGQGFPYEQYF.

As DNA, the CDR3 is TGTGCCAGCAGTTTCTTTGGAGATCAAGAGACCCAGTACTTC. This codes for CASSFFGDQETQYF. The chain uses TRBV28 and TRBJ2-5, with D unresolved. The CDR3 runs to 14 residues. CDR1 and CDR2 (germline): MDHEN, SYDVKM. Between the trimmed V and J ends, which lost 3 bases and 2 bases, there was a span of 10 bases.

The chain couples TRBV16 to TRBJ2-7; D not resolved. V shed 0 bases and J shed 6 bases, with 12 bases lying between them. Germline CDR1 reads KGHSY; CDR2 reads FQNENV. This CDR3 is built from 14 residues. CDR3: CASSQSRNDGEQYF. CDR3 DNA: TGTGCCAGCAGCCAATCGAGGAACGATGGCGAGCAGTACTTC.

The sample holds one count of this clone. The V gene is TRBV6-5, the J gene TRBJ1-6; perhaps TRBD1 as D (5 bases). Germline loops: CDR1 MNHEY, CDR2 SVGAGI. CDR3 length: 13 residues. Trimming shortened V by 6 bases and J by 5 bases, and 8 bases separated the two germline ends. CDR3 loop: CASRRQNNSPLHF. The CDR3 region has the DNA TGTGCCAGCAGAAGACAGAATAATTCACCCCTCCACTTT.

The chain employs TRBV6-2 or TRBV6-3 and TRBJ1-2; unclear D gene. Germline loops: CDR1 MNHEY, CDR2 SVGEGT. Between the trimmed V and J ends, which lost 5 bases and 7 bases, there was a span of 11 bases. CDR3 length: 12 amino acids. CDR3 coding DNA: TGTGCCAGCAGTGGACTCCCCGGTGGCTACACCTTC. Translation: CASSGLPGGYTF.

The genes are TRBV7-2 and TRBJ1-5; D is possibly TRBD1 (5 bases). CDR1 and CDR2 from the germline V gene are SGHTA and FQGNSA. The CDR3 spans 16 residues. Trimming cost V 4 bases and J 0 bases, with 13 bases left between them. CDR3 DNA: TGTGCCAGCAGCTCCCGTTCGGGGGTTAGCAATCAGCCCCAGCATTTT. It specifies CASSSRSGVSNQPQHF.

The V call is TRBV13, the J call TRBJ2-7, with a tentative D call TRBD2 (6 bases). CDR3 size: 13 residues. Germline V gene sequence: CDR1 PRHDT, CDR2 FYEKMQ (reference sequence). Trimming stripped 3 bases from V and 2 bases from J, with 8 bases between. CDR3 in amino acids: CASSLGGTYEQYF. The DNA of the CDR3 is TGTGCCAGCAGCTTGGGGGGAACCTACGAGCAGTACTTC.

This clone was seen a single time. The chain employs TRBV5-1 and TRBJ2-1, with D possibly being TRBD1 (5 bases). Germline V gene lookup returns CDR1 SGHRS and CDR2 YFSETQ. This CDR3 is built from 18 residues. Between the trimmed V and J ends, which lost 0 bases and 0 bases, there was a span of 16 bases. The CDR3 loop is CASSLGQITFYSYNEQFF. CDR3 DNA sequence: TGCGCCAGCAGCTTGGGACAGATCACCTTCTACTCCTACAATGAGCAGTTCTTC.

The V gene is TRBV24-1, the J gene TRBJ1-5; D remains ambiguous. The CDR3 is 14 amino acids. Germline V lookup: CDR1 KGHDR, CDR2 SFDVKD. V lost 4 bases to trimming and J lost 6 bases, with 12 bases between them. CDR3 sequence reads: CATSEGRLGQPQHF. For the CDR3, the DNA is TGTGCCACCAGTGAAGGCAGGTTGGGTCAGCCCCAGCATTTT.

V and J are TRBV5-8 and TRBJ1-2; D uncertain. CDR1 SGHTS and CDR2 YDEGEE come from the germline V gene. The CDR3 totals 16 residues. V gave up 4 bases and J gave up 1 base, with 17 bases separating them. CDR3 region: CASSPRIRVRNYGYTF. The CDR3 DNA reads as TGTGCCAGCAGCCCACGCATCCGCGTTCGTAACTATGGCTACACCTTC.

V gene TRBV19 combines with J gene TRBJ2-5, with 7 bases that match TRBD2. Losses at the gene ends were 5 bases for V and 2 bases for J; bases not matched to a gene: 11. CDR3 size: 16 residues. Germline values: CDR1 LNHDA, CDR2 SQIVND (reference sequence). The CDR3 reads CASSLTGRDRQETQYF. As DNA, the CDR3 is TGTGCCAGTAGTTTGACGGGGAGGGATCGTCAAGAGACCCAGTACTTC.

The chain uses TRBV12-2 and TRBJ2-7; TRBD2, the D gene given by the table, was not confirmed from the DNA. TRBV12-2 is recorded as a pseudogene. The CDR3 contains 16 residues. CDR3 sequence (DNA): TGTGCAAGTCGCTCCCTGTCCGAGCGGGGGGCCTACGAGCAGTACTTC. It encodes CASRSLSERGAYEQYF.

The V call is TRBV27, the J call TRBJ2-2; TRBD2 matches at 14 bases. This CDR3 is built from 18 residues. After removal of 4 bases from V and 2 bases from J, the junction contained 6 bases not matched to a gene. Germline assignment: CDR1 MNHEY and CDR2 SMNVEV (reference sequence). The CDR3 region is CASSSPGLAGVNTGELFF. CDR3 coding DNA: TGTGCCAGCAGTTCCCCGGGACTAGCGGGAGTAAACACCGGGGAGCTGTTTTTT.

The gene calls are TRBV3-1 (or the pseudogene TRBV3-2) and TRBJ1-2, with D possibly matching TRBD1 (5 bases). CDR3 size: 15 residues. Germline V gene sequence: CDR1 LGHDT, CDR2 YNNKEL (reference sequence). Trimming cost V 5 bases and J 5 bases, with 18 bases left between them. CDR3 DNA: TGTGCCAGCAGCGTAGACAGCGAAGGTGGTTATGGCTACACCTTC. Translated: CASSVDSEGGYGYTF.

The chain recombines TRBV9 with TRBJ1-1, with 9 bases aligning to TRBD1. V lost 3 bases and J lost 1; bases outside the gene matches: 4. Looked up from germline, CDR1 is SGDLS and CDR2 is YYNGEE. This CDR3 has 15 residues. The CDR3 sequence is CASSAGQGWNTEAFF. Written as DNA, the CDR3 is TGTGCCAGCAGCGCAGGACAGGGGTGGAACACTGAAGCTTTCTTT.

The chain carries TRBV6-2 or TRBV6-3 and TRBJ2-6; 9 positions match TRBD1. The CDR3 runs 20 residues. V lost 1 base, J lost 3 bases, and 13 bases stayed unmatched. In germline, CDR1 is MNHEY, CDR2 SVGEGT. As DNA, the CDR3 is TGTGCCAGCAGTTACTTCGGATTAGAGCACAGGGGGCTTGGGGCCAACGTCCTGACTTTC. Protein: CASSYFGLEHRGLGANVLTF.

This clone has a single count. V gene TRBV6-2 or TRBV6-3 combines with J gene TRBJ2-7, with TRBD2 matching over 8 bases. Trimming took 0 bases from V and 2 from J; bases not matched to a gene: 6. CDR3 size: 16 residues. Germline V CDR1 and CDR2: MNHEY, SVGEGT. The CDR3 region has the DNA TGTGCCAGCAGTTACTCGGAGACTAGCGCTCCCTACGAGCAGTACTTC. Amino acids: CASSYSETSAPYEQYF.

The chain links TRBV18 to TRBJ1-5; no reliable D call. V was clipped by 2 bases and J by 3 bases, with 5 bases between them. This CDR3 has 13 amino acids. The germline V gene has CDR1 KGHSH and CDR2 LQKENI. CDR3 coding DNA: TGTGCCAGCTCACCATCCTTCAATCAGCCCCAGCATTTT. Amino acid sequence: CASSPSFNQPQHF.

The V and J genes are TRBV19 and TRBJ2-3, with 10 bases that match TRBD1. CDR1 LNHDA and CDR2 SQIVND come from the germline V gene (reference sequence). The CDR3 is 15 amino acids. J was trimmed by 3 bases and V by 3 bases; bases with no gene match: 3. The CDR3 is CASSMGQGLTDTQYF. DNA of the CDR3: TGTGCCAGTAGTATGGGACAGGGGTTAACAGATACGCAGTATTTT.

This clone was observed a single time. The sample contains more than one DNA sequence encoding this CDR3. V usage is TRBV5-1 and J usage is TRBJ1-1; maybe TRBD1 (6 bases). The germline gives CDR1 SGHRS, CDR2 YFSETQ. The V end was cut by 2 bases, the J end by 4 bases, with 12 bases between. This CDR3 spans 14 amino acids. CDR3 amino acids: CASSFRGYGTEAFF. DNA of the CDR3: TGCGCCAGCAGCTTCAGGGGATACGGCACTGAAGCTTTCTTT. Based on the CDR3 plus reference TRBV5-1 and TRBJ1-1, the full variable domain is KAGVTQTPRYLIKTRGQQVTLSCSPISGHRSVSWYQQTPGQGLQFLFEYFSETQRNKGNFPGRFSGRQFSNSRSEMNVSTLELGDSALYLCASSFRGYGTEAFFGQGTRLTVV.

CDR3 bases: TGTGCCAGTAGTACTGTTCCGAACACCGGGGAGCTGTTTTTT. Amino acids: CASSTVPNTGELFF. The chain couples TRBV19 to TRBJ2-2, with D unresolved. V was pared by 4 bases and J by 0 bases, with 6 bases between. This CDR3 spans 14 amino acids. Per germline, CDR1 LNHDA and CDR2 SQIVND (reference sequence).